The present TCR beta chain was sequenced within a study of human T cells and chemical hapten exposure. The V gene's germline CDR1 is MGHRA and CDR2 YSYEKL. This CDR3 comprises 15 residues. The V and J ends lost 1 base and 5 bases, in that order; junction bases with no gene match: 4. The time point denotes: patch test 1, 2 weeks after DPC sensitization. Treatment reported: therapeutic diphenylcyclopropenone sensitization with weekly scalp DPC. The study used a library that attached unique molecular identifiers to individual cDNA molecules. TCRdb ran MiXCR on the RACE reads and lists one entry per CDR3 protein. Counted here are 150,000 to 200,000 distinct CDR3 sequences, around 22% occurring once; the ten biggest clones make up under 7.5%.

Sequenced here: whole blood, sampled in connection with sensitization to the hapten diphenylcyclopropenone (DPC). The TCR sequence derives from a woman aged 45-59 years with alopecia areata. Some clones in this sample may be carry-over from other donors' samples. The rearrangement uses TRBV4-1 and TRBJ1-4, with TRBD1 matching 7 bases. The CDR3 region has the DNA TGCGCCAGCAGCCAAGGACAGGGAAACAATGAAAAACTGTTTTTT. Protein: CASSQGQGNNEKLFF.